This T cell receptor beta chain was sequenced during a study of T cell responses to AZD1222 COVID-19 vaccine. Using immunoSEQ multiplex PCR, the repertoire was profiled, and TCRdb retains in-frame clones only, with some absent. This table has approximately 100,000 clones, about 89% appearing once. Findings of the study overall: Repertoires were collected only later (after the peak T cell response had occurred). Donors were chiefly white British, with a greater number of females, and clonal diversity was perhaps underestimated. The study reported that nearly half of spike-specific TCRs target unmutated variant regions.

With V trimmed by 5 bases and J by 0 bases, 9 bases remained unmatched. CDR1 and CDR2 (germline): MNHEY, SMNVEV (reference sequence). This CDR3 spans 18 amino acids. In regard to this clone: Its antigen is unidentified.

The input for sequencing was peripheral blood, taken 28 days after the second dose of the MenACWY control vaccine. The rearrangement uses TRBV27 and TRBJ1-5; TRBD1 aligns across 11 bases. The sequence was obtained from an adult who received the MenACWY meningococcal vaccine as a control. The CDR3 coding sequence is TGTGCCAGCAGTCGTTGGACAGGGGGCGCCGATAGCAATCAGCCCCAGCATTTT. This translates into CASSRWTGGADSNQPQHF.